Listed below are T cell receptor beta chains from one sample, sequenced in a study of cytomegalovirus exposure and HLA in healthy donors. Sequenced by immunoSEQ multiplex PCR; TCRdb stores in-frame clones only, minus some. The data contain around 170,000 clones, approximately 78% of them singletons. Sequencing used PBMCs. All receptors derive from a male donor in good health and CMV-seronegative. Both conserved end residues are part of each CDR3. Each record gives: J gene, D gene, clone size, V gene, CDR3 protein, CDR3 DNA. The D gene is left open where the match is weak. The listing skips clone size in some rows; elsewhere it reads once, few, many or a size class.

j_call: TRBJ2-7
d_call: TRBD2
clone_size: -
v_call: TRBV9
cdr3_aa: CASSPGGVLLEQYF
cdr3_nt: TGTGCCAGCAGCCCGGGGGGAGTCCTTTTGGAGCAGTACTTC

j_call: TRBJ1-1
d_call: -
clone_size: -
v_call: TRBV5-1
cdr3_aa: CAGSVGGVNTEAFF
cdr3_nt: TGCGCCGGCAGCGTGGGGGGGGTTAACACTGAAGCTTTCTTT

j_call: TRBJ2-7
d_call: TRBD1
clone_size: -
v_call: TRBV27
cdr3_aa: CASSLYGTGAYEQYF
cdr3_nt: TGTGCCAGCAGTTTATATGGGACAGGGGCCTACGAGCAGTACTTC

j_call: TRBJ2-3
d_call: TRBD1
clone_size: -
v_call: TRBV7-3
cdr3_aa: CASSSGTGLTDTQYF
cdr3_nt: TGTGCCAGCAGCTCCGGGACAGGGTTGACTGATACGCAGTATTTT

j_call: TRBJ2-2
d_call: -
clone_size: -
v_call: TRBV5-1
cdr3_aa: CASSLSASEGTGELFF
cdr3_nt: TGCGCCAGCAGCTTGTCGGCTAGCGAAGGAACCGGGGAGCTGTTTTTT

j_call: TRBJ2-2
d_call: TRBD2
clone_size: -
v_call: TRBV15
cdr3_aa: CATSTTSGTNTGELFF
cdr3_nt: TGTGCCACCAGCACGACTAGCGGAACGAACACCGGGGAGCTGTTTTTT

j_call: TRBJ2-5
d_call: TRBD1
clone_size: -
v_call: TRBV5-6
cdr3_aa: CASSLVGTGGETQYF
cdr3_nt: TGTGCCAGCAGCTTGGTAGGGACAGGGGGGGAGACCCAGTACTTC

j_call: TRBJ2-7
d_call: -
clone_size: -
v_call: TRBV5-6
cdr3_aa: CASSLKHRGLYEQYF
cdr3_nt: TGTGCCAGCAGCTTAAAGCACAGAGGACTGTACGAGCAGTACTTC

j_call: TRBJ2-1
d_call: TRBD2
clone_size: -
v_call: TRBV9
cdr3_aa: CASSVWASGSYEQFF
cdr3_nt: TGTGCCAGCAGCGTGTGGGCTAGCGGGAGCTATGAGCAGTTCTTC

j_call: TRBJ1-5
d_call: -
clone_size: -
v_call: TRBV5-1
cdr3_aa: CASSLGGGQPQHF
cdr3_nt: TGCGCCAGCAGCTTGGGGGGCGGTCAGCCCCAGCATTTT

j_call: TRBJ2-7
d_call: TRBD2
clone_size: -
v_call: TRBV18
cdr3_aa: CASSPGTSGFSYEQYF
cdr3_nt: TGTGCCAGCTCACCAGGGACTAGCGGGTTCTCCTACGAGCAGTACTTC

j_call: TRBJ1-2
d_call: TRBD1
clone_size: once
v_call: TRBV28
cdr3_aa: CASSTGTDYGYTF
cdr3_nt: TGTGCCAGCAGTACCGGGACAGACTATGGCTACACCTTC

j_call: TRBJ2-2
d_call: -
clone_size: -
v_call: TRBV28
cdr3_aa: CASSLARVKTGELFF
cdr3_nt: TGTGCCAGCAGTTTAGCGCGGGTTAAGACCGGGGAGCTGTTTTTT

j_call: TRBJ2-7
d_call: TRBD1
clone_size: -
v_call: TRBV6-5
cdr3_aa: CASTRTGFGYEQYF
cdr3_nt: TGTGCCAGCACCAGGACAGGGTTCGGCTACGAGCAGTACTTC

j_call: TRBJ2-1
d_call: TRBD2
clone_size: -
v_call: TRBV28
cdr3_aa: CASNWSGRDDNEQFF
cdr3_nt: TGTGCCAGCAATTGGAGCGGGAGGGACGACAATGAGCAGTTCTTC

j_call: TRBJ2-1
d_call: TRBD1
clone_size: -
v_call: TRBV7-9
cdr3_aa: CASSSPLQGAVRFF
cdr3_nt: TGTGCCAGCAGCTCCCCCCTGCAGGGGGCGGTGCGGTTCTTC